This TCR beta chain was captured in a study of control samples from healthy donors and cancer patients. The CDR3 is made up of 15 amino acids. The V gene end was trimmed by 2 bases and the J gene end by 2 bases; junction bases not matched to a gene: 3. Per germline, CDR1 MNHEY and CDR2 SMNVEV (reference sequence). Profiling relied on immunoSEQ multiplex PCR, and the TCRdb table lists in-frame clones only, not all of them. The sample has 140,000 or so clones, roughly 94% seen once; the top ten hold 14%. This clonotype originated in a man aged 55 to 70 with colorectal cancer. Sequences were obtained from PBMCs. The chain is built from TRBV27 and TRBJ2-3; 8 bases are shared with TRBD2. The CDR3 spells CASSLGGGLTDTQYF. The DNA for the CDR3 is TGTGCCAGCAGTTTAGGCGGGGGGCTCACAGATACGCAGTATTTT.